The source of this T cell receptor beta chain is a study of cytomegalovirus exposure and HLA in healthy donors. The CDR3 is made up of 15 amino acids. Trimming removed 0 bases from V and 8 bases from J; junction bases left unmatched: 6. Germline lookup yields CDR1 LGHNA and CDR2 YSLEER. The PCR contained 60 Vbeta and 13 Jbeta primers. Profiled with immunoSEQ multiplex PCR; TCRdb holds only in-frame clones, not every one. Of about 140,000 clones detected, more than 80% appear once; the ten largest clones hold around 4.5%. The rearrangement uses TRBV4-3 and TRBJ2-1; TRBD2 matches at 8 bases. The sequenced sample consisted of PBMCs. The receptor was isolated from a middle-aged woman in good health and CMV-seropositive. The CDR3 sequence: CASSQDSGAGDEQFF. The CDR3 region has the DNA TGCGCCAGCAGCCAAGATAGCGGGGCCGGGGATGAGCAGTTCTTC.